This T cell receptor (beta chain) derives from a study of cytotoxic CD8 clonotypes in ibrutinib-treated CLL. TCRdb keeps only in-frame clones here, not all; method: immunoSEQ multiplex PCR. The sample lists around 97,000 clones, approximately 82% occurring once. The origin of this receptor is a human donor with chronic lymphocytic leukemia. Sequences were derived from PBMCs, sampled after 12 months of ibrutinib treatment.

The CDR3 nucleotides read TGTGCCAGTGAGGGGAGGCGAAACACCATATATTTT. This codes for CASEGRRNTIYF. This chain links TRBV28 with TRBJ1-3; D is possibly TRBD1 (5 bases). CDR1 and CDR2 from the germline V gene are MDHEN and SYDVKM. V lost 9 bases to trimming and J lost 5 bases, with 11 bases between them. The CDR3 totals 12 residues.